The 18 T cell receptor beta chains below all came from one sample that was sequenced in a study of cytomegalovirus exposure and HLA in healthy donors. The method was immunoSEQ multiplex PCR; TCRdb's version includes in-frame clones alone and lacks a portion of them. The table lists 200,000 to 250,000 clones, 70% to 90% of them singletons. What was sequenced was PBMCs. All receptors derive from a woman aged 18-35 years in good health and CMV-seronegative.

The chain uses TRBV5-1 and TRBJ2-3; 14 nucleotides line up with TRBD2. Germline CDR1 and CDR2: SGHRS and YFSETQ. The CDR3 runs 17 residues. The ends lost 3 bases at V and 1 base at J; junction bases unmatched: 4. In nucleotides, the CDR3 is TGCGCCAGCAGCTCCGGGACTAGCGGGAGTCGCACAGATACGCAGTATTTT. Its protein is CASSSGTSGSRTDTQYF.

The genes are TRBV5-1 and TRBJ1-4, with D possibly TRBD1 on 5 matching bases. V lost 3 bases, J lost 5 bases, and 17 bases lay in between. This CDR3 comprises 16 residues. From germline, CDR1 is SGHRS and CDR2 YFSETQ. CDR3 sequence: CASSSQGTRKNEKLFF. CDR3 bases: TGCGCCAGCAGCTCCCAGGGAACACGGAAGAATGAAAAACTGTTTTTT.

This sequence joins TRBV6-1 and TRBJ1-4, with TRBD1 as a possible D gene (6 bases). The germline gives CDR1 MNHNS, CDR2 SASEGT. This CDR3 has 16 amino acids. V was pared by 3 bases and J by 4 bases, with 15 bases between. CDR3 amino acids: CASSDSGGPFNEKLFF. CDR3 nucleotides: TGTGCCAGCAGTGATTCGGGGGGGCCTTTTAATGAAAAACTGTTTTTT.

This chain links TRBV27 with TRBJ1-2; D is uncertain. Germline V gene data show CDR1 as MNHEY and CDR2 as SMNVEV (reference sequence). Trimming took off 3 bases at V and 8 bases at J, with 13 bases between the two ends. The CDR3 sequence is 13 residues long. The CDR3 spells CASSFGRNLGYTF. In DNA form, the CDR3 reads TGTGCCAGCAGTTTTGGCAGAAATCTAGGCTACACCTTC.

The chain uses TRBV28 and TRBJ1-1; D is uncertain. Trimming took off 4 bases at V and 6 bases at J, with 24 bases between the two ends. The CDR3 has 17 residues. The germline V gene encodes CDR1 MDHEN and CDR2 SYDVKM. The DNA for the CDR3 is TGTGCCAGCAGTTCCTCCGTTATAAGTCGGGTACGGCCTGAAGCTTTCTTT. This gives the protein CASSSSVISRVRPEAFF.

V gene TRBV6-1 combines with J gene TRBJ2-2; D uncertain. This CDR3 spans 12 amino acids. Germline V lookup: CDR1 MNHNS, CDR2 SASEGT. Trimming stripped 6 bases from V and 5 bases from J, with 7 bases between. The CDR3 is CASRPWTGELFF. CDR3 sequence (DNA): TGTGCCAGCAGGCCTTGGACCGGGGAGCTGTTTTTT.

V gene TRBV25-1 combines with J gene TRBJ1-1; D is uncertain. The CDR3 extends over 11 amino acids. The germline V and J ends were trimmed by 9 bases and 3 bases, with 8 bases remaining between them. CDR1 MGHDK and CDR2 SYGVNS come from the germline V gene. Written as DNA, the CDR3 is TGTGCCAGTCGGCGGGACACTGAAGCTTTCTTT. It codes for CASRRDTEAFF.

The CDR3: CASSQGLYNEQFF. DNA for the CDR3: TGCGCCAGCAGCCAAGGACTATACAATGAGCAGTTCTTC. V usage is TRBV4-1 and J usage is TRBJ2-1; a possible D gene is TRBD2 (5 bases). CDR1 MGHRA and CDR2 YSYEKL come from the germline V gene. This CDR3 has 13 residues. The V and J ends lost 1 base and 4 bases respectively, with 5 bases between them.

This clone was seen a few times. The genes are TRBV2 and TRBJ1-5; unclear D gene. V shed 4 bases and J shed 5 bases, with 6 bases lying between them. The CDR3 is 12 residues long. CDR1 SNHLY and CDR2 FYNNEI come from the germline V gene. DNA for the CDR3: TGTGCCAGCAGTGGGGAATATCAGCCCCAGCATTTT. Protein: CASSGEYQPQHF.

The sample holds one count of this clone. The V gene is TRBV11-2, the J gene TRBJ2-1; TRBD2 matches at 11 bases. Looked up from germline, CDR1 is SGHAT and CDR2 is FQNNGV. The CDR3 is 19 amino acids. The junction had 15 bases not matched to a gene; V was cut back by 5 bases and J by 3 bases. The CDR3 bases are TGTGCCAGCAGCGTAAAGGGGACTAGCGGTACATTCTACTACAATGAGCAGTTCTTC. Protein product: CASSVKGTSGTFYYNEQFF.

This chain connects TRBV5-1 to TRBJ2-1, with D tentatively TRBD2 (5 bases). Deletions cut 0 bases from V and 0 bases from J, with 10 bases between. The CDR3 sequence is 16 residues long. Germline assignment: CDR1 SGHRS and CDR2 YFSETQ. The CDR3 DNA reads TGCGCCAGCAGCTTGGAAACTAGAAGCTCCTACAATGAGCAGTTCTTC. This codes for CASSLETRSSYNEQFF.

V is TRBV10-1 and J is TRBJ2-3; no definite D call. Germline assignment: CDR1 WNHNN and CDR2 SYGVQD (reference sequence). Trimming took 2 bases from V and 4 from J, leaving 10 bases between them. The CDR3 consists of 14 residues. The CDR3 loop reads CASSEGEVADTQYF. CDR3 bases: TGCGCCAGCAGTGAGGGTGAGGTGGCAGATACGCAGTATTTT.

V and J are TRBV13 and TRBJ2-1; 11 nucleotides line up with TRBD1. Germline trimming cut 2 bases from V and 7 bases from J; bases unmatched to any gene: 4. Per germline, CDR1 PRHDT and CDR2 FYEKMQ (reference sequence). CDR3 length: 15 residues. The chain's CDR3 is CASSLRDRGKNEQFF. The CDR3 bases are TGTGCCAGCAGCTTACGGGACAGGGGGAAAAATGAGCAGTTCTTC.

The V gene is TRBV4-1, the J gene TRBJ1-4, with no clear D. Germline CDR1 and CDR2: MGHRA and YSYEKL. CDR3 length: 14 amino acids. Deletions cut 0 bases from V and 8 bases from J, with 10 bases between. CDR3 DNA sequence: TGCGCCAGCAGCCAAGAAGGGAGAAGGGAAAAACTGTTTTTT. This sequence encodes CASSQEGRREKLFF.

V and J are TRBV4-1 and TRBJ1-4; 8 bases fit TRBD1. The V gene end was trimmed by 4 bases and the J gene end by 6 bases; junction bases not matched to a gene: 10. Germline CDR1 reads MGHRA; CDR2 reads YSYEKL. The CDR3 is 16 amino acids. CDR3 sequence: CASSPGGQGRDEKLFF. CDR3 bases: TGCGCCAGCAGCCCTGGAGGACAGGGAAGGGATGAAAAACTGTTTTTT.

In DNA form, the CDR3 reads TGTGCCAGCAGGATCAAGGGGAACTATGGCTACACCTTC. This sequence encodes CASRIKGNYGYTF. V and J are TRBV28 and TRBJ1-2; the D gene is possibly TRBD1 (5 bases). Germline CDR1 is MDHEN and CDR2 is SYDVKM. The CDR3 consists of 13 residues. V was clipped by 6 bases and J by 2 bases, with 10 bases between them.

The gene calls are TRBV27 and TRBJ2-1; D not certain. The V end was cut by 5 bases, the J end by 6 bases, with 11 bases between. CDR1 MNHEY and CDR2 SMNVEV come from the germline V gene (reference sequence). The CDR3 is made up of 13 amino acids. The CDR3 loop is CASSRFLSNEQFF. The CDR3 coding sequence is TGTGCCAGCAGTCGCTTCTTGTCCAATGAGCAGTTCTTC.

This clone was counted a few times. The chain combines TRBV2 with TRBJ1-5; D remains ambiguous. V was clipped by 7 bases and J by 0 bases, with 7 bases between them. This CDR3 has 13 residues. CDR1 SNHLY and CDR2 FYNNEI come from the germline V gene. DNA for the CDR3: TGTGCCAGCAAAACGGATAGCAATCAGCCCCAGCATTTT. Protein sequence: CASKTDSNQPQHF.